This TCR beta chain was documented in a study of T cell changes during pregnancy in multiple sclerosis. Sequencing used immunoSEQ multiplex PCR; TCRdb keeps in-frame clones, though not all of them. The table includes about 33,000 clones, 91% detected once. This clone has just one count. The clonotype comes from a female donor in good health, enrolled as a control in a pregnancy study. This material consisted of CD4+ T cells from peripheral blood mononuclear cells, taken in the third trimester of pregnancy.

CDR3 residues: CASSHFRQGLTGELFF. CDR3 DNA sequence: TGTGCCAGCAGCCACTTCAGACAGGGCCTCACCGGGGAGCTGTTTTTT. The V call is TRBV14, the J call TRBJ2-2; 7 bases map to TRBD1. The germline gives CDR1 SGHDN, CDR2 FVKESK. V lost 3 bases, J lost 4 bases, and 8 bases stayed unmatched. The CDR3 has 16 amino acids. The full variable domain, with the rest looked up from reference TRBV14 and TRBJ2-2, is EAGVTQFPSHSVIEKGQTVTLRCDPISGHDNLYWYRRVMGKEIKFLLHFVKESKQDESGMPNNRFLAERTGGTYSTLKVQPAELEDSGVYFCASSHFRQGLTGELFFGEGSRLTVL.